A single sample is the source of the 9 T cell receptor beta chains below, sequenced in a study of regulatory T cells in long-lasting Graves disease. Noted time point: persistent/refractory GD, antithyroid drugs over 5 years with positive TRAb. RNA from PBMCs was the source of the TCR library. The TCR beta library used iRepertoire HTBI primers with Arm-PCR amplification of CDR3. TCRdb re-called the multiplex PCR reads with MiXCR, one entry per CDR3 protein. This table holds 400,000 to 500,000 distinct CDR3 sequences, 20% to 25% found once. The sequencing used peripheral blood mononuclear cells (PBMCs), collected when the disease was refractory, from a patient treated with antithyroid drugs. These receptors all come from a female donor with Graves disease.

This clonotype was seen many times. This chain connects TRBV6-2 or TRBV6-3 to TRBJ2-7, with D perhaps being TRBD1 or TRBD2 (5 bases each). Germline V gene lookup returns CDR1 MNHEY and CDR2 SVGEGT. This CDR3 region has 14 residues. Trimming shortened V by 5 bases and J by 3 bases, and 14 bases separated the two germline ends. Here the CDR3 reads CASSTPGRNYEQYF. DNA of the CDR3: TGTGCCAGCAGTACCCCGGGACGGAACTACGAGCAGTACTTC.

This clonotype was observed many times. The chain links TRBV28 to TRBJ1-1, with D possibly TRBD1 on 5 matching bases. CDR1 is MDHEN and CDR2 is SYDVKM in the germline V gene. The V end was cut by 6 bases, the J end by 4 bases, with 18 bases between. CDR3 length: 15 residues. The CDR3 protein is CASRAPPGMGTEAFF. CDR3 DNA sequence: TGTGCCAGCAGAGCCCCCCCAGGGATGGGCACTGAAGCTTTCTTT.

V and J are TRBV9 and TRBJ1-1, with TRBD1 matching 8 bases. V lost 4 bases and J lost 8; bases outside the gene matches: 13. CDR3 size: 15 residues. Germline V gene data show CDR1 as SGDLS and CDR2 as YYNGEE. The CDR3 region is CASSPSLGQGAEAFF. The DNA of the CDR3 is TGTGCCAGCAGCCCCAGCTTAGGACAGGGAGCAGAAGCTTTCTTT.

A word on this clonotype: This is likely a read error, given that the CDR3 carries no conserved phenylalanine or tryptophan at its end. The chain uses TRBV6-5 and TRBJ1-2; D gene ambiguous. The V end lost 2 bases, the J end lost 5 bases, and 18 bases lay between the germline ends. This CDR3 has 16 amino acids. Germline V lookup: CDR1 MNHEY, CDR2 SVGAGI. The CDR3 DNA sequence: TGTGCCAGCAGTTACATGGGGTTGGATAATCTTTATGGCTACACCCTC. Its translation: CASSYMGLDNLYGYTL.

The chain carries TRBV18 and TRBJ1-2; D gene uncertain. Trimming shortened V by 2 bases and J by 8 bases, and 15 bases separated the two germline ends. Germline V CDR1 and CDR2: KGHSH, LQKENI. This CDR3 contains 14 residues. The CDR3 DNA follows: TGTGCCAGCTCACCAAACGAAGGCCGAGGCGGCTACACCTTC. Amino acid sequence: CASSPNEGRGGYTF.

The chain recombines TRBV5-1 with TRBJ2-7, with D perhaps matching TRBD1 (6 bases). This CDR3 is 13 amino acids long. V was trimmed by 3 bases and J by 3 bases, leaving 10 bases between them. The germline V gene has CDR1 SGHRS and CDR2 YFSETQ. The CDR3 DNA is TGCGCCAGCAGCTCCTCACAGGGCTACGAGCAGTACTTC. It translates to CASSSSQGYEQYF.

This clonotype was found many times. The CDR3 DNA reads TGTGCCAGCAACCGACAGATTAACTATGGCTACACCTTC. The encoded protein is CASNRQINYGYTF. This chain uses TRBV2 with TRBJ1-2, with D perhaps matching TRBD1 (5 bases). The V gene's germline CDR1 is SNHLY and CDR2 FYNNEI. The V gene lost 7 bases and the J gene lost 1 base, with 10 bases spanning the gap. The CDR3 is made up of 13 amino acids.

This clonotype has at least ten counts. The CDR3 coding sequence is TGTGCCAGCAGCCCGCTTGGACTAGCGGTATACGAGCAGTACTTC. Residues: CASSPLGLAVYEQYF. The chain uses TRBV13 and TRBJ2-7, with 10 bases fitting TRBD2. This CDR3 has 15 residues. Germline V gene data show CDR1 as PRHDT and CDR2 as FYEKMQ (reference sequence). The trim removed 5 bases at V and 4 bases at J, leaving 8 bases unmatched.

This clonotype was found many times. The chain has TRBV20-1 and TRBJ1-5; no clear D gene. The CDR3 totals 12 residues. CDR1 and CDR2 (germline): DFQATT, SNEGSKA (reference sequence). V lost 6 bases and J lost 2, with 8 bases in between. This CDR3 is CSARAGNQPQHF. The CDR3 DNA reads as TGCAGTGCAAGGGCGGGCAATCAGCCCCAGCATTTT.